The 14 T cell receptor beta chains given below trace back to one sample, sequenced in a study of blood T cell repertoires in COVID-19. The repertoire was sequenced with immunoSEQ multiplex PCR; TCRdb's copy has only in-frame clones and lacks some. The data contain 350,000 to 400,000 clones, around nine tenths of them singletons. Sequenced material: PBMCs or T cells enriched from blood (not recorded which). These receptors came from a woman aged 30 to 39 with acute COVID-19.

V gene TRBV5-1 combines with J gene TRBJ1-5; TRBD1 aligns across 10 bases. The germline gives CDR1 SGHRS, CDR2 YFSETQ. The V gene end was trimmed by 0 bases and the J gene end by 7 bases; junction bases not matched to a gene: 4. The CDR3 is 15 amino acids. CDR3 protein: CASSLETGGEQPQHF. In DNA, the CDR3 is TGCGCCAGCAGCTTGGAGACAGGGGGCGAACAGCCCCAGCATTTT.

The rearrangement uses TRBV11-2 and TRBJ2-3; 9 nucleotides match TRBD2. Germline CDR1 and CDR2: SGHAT and FQNNGV. V was clipped by 4 bases and J by 5 bases; unmatched bases: 10. The CDR3 extends over 16 amino acids. CDR3 amino acids: CASSSPAGGRGDTQYF. DNA for the CDR3: TGTGCCAGCAGCTCCCCGGCGGGGGGGAGGGGAGATACGCAGTATTTT.

The rearrangement links TRBV13 to TRBJ1-2, with 7 bases fitting TRBD1. Germline trimming cut 2 bases from V and 4 bases from J; bases unmatched to any gene: 1. Per germline, CDR1 PRHDT and CDR2 FYEKMQ (reference sequence). The CDR3 is made up of 13 amino acids. Here the CDR3 reads CASSLQGGYGYTF. The CDR3 DNA sequence: TGTGCCAGCAGCTTACAGGGGGGCTATGGCTACACCTTC. The full variable domain, in which reference TRBV13 and TRBJ1-2 provide the parts outside the CDR3, is AAGVIQSPRHLIKEKRETATLKCYPIPRHDTVYWYQQGPGQDPQFLISFYEKMQSDKGSIPDRFSAQQFSDYHSELNMSSLELGDSALYFCASSLQGGYGYTFGSGTRLTVV.

The chain joins TRBV19 to TRBJ2-7, with a tentative D call TRBD2 (7 bases). The V gene's germline CDR1 is LNHDA and CDR2 SQIVND (reference sequence). This CDR3 is built from 16 residues. Between the trimmed V and J ends, which lost 4 bases and 2 bases, there was a span of 18 bases. The CDR3 coding sequence is TGTGCCAGTAGTAAGTGGGGCGGGGGCCGGACCTACGAGCAGTACTTC. This translates into CASSKWGGGRTYEQYF.

Comments on this clone: Other nucleotide sequences from this sample produce the same CDR3. The V and J genes are TRBV19 and TRBJ2-7; 9 positions agree with TRBD1. The junction had 0 bases not matched to a gene; V was cut back by 6 bases and J by 0 bases. This CDR3 is 13 amino acids long. Germline V gene sequence: CDR1 LNHDA, CDR2 SQIVND (reference sequence). The CDR3 nucleotides read TGTGCCAGTAGGGACAGGGGCTCCTACGAGCAGTACTTC. Its protein is CASRDRGSYEQYF.

The V and J genes are TRBV19 and TRBJ1-1; TRBD1 is a possible D gene (5 bases). V was pared by 3 bases and J by 7 bases, with 15 bases between. The CDR3 sequence is 14 residues long. The germline CDR1 and CDR2 sequences are LNHDA and SQIVND (reference sequence). The CDR3 nucleotides read TGTGCCAGTAGTATGTCTGCGACAGCTAGTGAAGCTTTCTTT. Its translation: CASSMSATASEAFF.

The CDR3 DNA reads as TGTGCCAGCAGTCCCCCGGGACAGATCCACGAGCAGTACTTC. Its translation is CASSPPGQIHEQYF. The rearrangement joins TRBV28 to TRBJ2-7; 7 positions agree with TRBD1. The CDR3 spans 14 residues. Germline V gene sequence: CDR1 MDHEN, CDR2 SYDVKM. The junction had 9 bases not matched to a gene; V was cut back by 5 bases and J by 5 bases.

CDR3: CASSIWVGEDAEAFF. The CDR3 DNA is TGTGCCAGTAGTATTTGGGTAGGGGAGGACGCTGAAGCTTTCTTT. The chain combines TRBV19 with TRBJ1-1, with D possibly matching TRBD1 (5 bases). V dropped 3 bases and J dropped 6 bases, with 17 bases sitting between them. This CDR3 comprises 15 residues. Germline V CDR1 and CDR2: LNHDA, SQIVND (reference sequence).

The chain has TRBV6-5 and TRBJ2-1; possibly TRBD1 for D (6 bases). The CDR3 consists of 13 residues. The V gene lost 6 bases and the J gene lost 9 bases, with 15 bases spanning the gap. Per the germline V gene, CDR1 is MNHEY and CDR2 is SVGAGI. The CDR3 loop reads CASSRTGYGEQFF. CDR3 DNA: TGTGCCAGCAGCCGTACAGGGTATGGTGAGCAGTTCTTC.

The rearrangement joins TRBV18 to TRBJ2-2, with TRBD2 matching over 7 bases. Per the germline V gene, CDR1 is KGHSH and CDR2 is LQKENI. The CDR3 is 15 amino acids. The V segment lost 2 bases and the J segment 5 bases; nucleotides outside the gene matches: 5. The CDR3 protein is CASSPSREGTGELFF. The CDR3 DNA reads as TGTGCCAGCTCACCATCCAGGGAGGGTACCGGGGAGCTGTTTTTT.

DNA of the CDR3: TGTGCCAGCAATCCCTATACAGATACGCAGTATTTT. Residues: CASNPYTDTQYF. The chain is built from TRBV2 and TRBJ2-3; D not resolved. V shed 7 bases and J shed 3 bases, with 8 bases lying between them. Looked up from germline, CDR1 is SNHLY and CDR2 is FYNNEI. This CDR3 contains 12 residues.

J is TRBJ2-1 and V is TRBV5-1; 12 bases align to TRBD2. Germline V gene sequence: CDR1 SGHRS, CDR2 YFSETQ. The junction had 5 bases not matched to a gene; V was cut back by 3 bases and J by 7 bases. This CDR3 is built from 15 residues. The CDR3 protein is CASSSLAGGRNEQFF. As DNA, the CDR3 is TGCGCCAGCAGCTCTCTAGCGGGGGGGCGGAATGAGCAGTTCTTC. Full variable domain (missing parts from reference TRBV5-1 and TRBJ2-1): KAGVTQTPRYLIKTRGQQVTLSCSPISGHRSVSWYQQTPGQGLQFLFEYFSETQRNKGNFPGRFSGRQFSNSRSEMNVSTLELGDSALYLCASSSLAGGRNEQFFGPGTRLTVL.

The rearrangement links TRBV7-2 to TRBJ2-1, with no clear D. V was trimmed by 2 bases and J by 5 bases, leaving 10 bases between them. Germline V gene data show CDR1 as SGHTA and CDR2 as FQGNSA. The CDR3 has 14 amino acids. For the CDR3, the DNA is TGTGCCAGCAGCTTATATGGCACCAACAATGAGCAGTTCTTC. Translation: CASSLYGTNNEQFF.

This clone was detected a few times. This chain uses TRBV5-1 with TRBJ2-7; 8 bases agree with TRBD2. V lost 2 bases, J lost 2 bases, and 9 bases stayed unmatched. From germline, CDR1 is SGHRS and CDR2 YFSETQ. The CDR3 spans 16 residues. The CDR3, as DNA: TGCGCCAGCAGCTTTTCGGGAGGGGGATTCCCCTACGAGCAGTACTTC. This translates into CASSFSGGGFPYEQYF.